The present TCR beta chain was sequenced within a study of blood T cell repertoires in COVID-19 (dated by TCRdb to about 2020). In the study overall: Samples covering the acute and convalescent phases of COVID-19 were provided by collaborators in the United States, Italy and Spain. The material from the prospective study consisted of cDNA or gDNA derived from T cells, B-cell-depleted T cells, or PBMCs. Subjects who had been exposed to COVID-19, were actively infected with it, or had recovered from it provided the deeply sampled blood TCRbeta repertoires that made up the dataset. The repertoires were released in a freely available public database intended as a resource for research on the immune response to SARS-CoV-2. The samples were drawn from two sources: the first 160 participants of the ongoing ImmuneRACE study, and 1,000 to 1,500 subjects contributed by 6 global collaborators. The sample metadata nearly always contained a de-identified subject ID, COVID-19 status, age in years and sex. Where available, HLA class I and class II types were obtained from metadata supplied by the sample provider rather than from assay-based typing.

The immunoSEQ Assay, a bias-controlled multiplex PCR, was used to amplify TCRbeta CDR3 regions from genomic DNA. In the paper's pipeline: Nucleated cell counts per sample were estimated from amplification of reference gene primers within the assay. To quantify the absolute abundance of each unique TCRbeta CDR3 rearrangement, sequence reads were collapsed and filtered. For each sample, productive Simpson clonality was calculated by taking the square root of Simpson's diversity index across productive rearrangements. Imported from immuneACCESS, the table was reduced by TCRdb to in-frame sequences with V and J called. These copies leave out some clones; in studies compared against another copy, an unresolved V gene accounts for under half, and the cause of the remainder is not known. The DNA gave D and trimming, while V, J and clone size come from that table. The sample contains about 170,000 clones, approximately 90% of them found a single time. Approximately 0.8% of the sample belongs to the ten largest clones.

Participants in the prospective study were aged roughly 18 to 100 years, lived in some 24 United States geographic areas, and enrolled through a virtual design. In the prospective study, participants were assigned to cohorts based on the clinical history participants reported in a screening survey and a study questionnaire. Recovered participants in ImmuneRACE Cohort 3 were defined as having two consecutive negative NP/OP PCR tests, clearance from a healthcare professional, or resolution of symptoms. In the prospective study, whole blood, serum and a nasopharyngeal or oropharyngeal swab were collected from each participant by mobile phlebotomists. Participants in the prospective study had the option to provide additional blood draws and questionnaires over an approximately two-month period. Prospective study blood samples were shipped either frozen or at room temperature before DNA extraction.

About this clone: The antigen it recognizes is unknown. It has no much larger one-base neighbor in the sample; base qualities were not kept.

The CDR3 holds 12 amino acids from the cysteine to the phenylalanine. Only the CDR3 DNA stays, 36 bases, in frame from base 1. CDR1 and CDR2 were assigned from the germline V gene as MNHEY and SVGAGI. Deletion took 0 bases off V and 5 bases off J, with a span of 3 bases between the germline ends. Beyond this particular receptor, the publication reports: Clinical and demographic metadata were provided uncurated, with the amount varying by source and participant.

The receptor was isolated from a young woman who had recovered from COVID-19. The specimen was PBMCs or T cells enriched from blood (not recorded which). The rearranged segments are TRBV6-5 and TRBJ2-3, with the identity of the D gene unclear. The nucleotide sequence reads TGTGCCAGCAGTTACTCGAGAGATACGCAGTATTTT. Its product reads: CASSYSRDTQYF.